The clone carrying this T cell receptor (beta chain) was seen at least ten times. Its specificity is unknown. This sample is part of a study of identical twins. The CDR3 is made up of 14 amino acids. Trimming removed 6 bases from V and 6 bases from J, with 15 bases in between. Germline V gene sequence: CDR1 MDHEN, CDR2 SYDVKM. Study observations and caveats: Fewer insertions marked abundant cord blood beta clonotypes; young adult naive trended weakly, memory not at all. Conclusions rested on cross-sectional statistics rather than following the same donors. Within beta out-of-frame sequences, the excess sharing observed between twins was weaker.

No donor was unhealthy or non-Caucasian. TCRdb independently ran MiXCR on the 5' RACE reads; one entry per CDR3 protein. The sample lists approximately 680,000 distinct CDR3 sequences, around 7.4% occurring once. A further study also used this sample, focusing on yellow fever vaccine responses in identical twins.

Input material: PBMCs. The V and J genes are TRBV28 and TRBJ2-1; D is unresolved. This TCR was sampled from a woman aged 18-30 years in good health. The CDR3 sequence is CASSSQLVSNEQFF. As DNA, the CDR3 is TGTGCCAGCAGCAGTCAGCTGGTCAGCAATGAGCAGTTCTTC.